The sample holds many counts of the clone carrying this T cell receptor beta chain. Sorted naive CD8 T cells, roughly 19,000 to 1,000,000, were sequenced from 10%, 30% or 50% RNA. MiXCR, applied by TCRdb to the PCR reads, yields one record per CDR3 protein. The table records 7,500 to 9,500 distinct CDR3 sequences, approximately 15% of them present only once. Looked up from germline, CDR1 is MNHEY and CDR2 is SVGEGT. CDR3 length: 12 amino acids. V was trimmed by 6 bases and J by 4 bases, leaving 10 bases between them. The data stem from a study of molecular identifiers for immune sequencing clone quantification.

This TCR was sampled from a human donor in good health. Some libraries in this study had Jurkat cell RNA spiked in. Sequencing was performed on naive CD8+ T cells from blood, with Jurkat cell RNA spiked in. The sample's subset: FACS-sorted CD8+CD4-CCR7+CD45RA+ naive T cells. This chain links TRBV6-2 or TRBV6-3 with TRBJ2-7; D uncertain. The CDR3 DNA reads TGTGCCAGCAGCCACGGGTCGTACGAGCAGTACTTC. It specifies CASSHGSYEQYF.